Shown below are 24 T cell receptor beta chains from a single sample sequenced in a study of Graves' ophthalmopathy and Graves' hyperthyroidism. TCR beta CDR3 amplification used RNA transcripts. The library came from an HTBI-primed first-round RT-PCR and a second-round multiplex PCR. One entry per CDR3 protein, called by TCRdb with MiXCR from the multiplex PCR reads. Found here are about 220,000 distinct CDR3 sequences, 20% to 25% of them singletons; the top ten hold roughly 39%. The sequencing sample was made of peripheral blood. These receptors all come from a woman in her forties or fifties with Graves' ophthalmopathy.

The chain uses TRBV6-1 and TRBJ2-2, with TRBD2 identical over 7 bases. The V and J ends lost 8 bases and 3 bases, in that order; junction bases with no gene match: 12. The germline CDR1 and CDR2 sequences are MNHNS and SASEGT. This CDR3 is built from 16 residues. CDR3 sequence (DNA): TGTGCCAGCGCACCAGCGGGGAACTCATACACCGGGGAGCTGTTTTTT. Its protein product is CASAPAGNSYTGELFF.

This clonotype was recorded at least ten times. The rearrangement joins TRBV12-3 or TRBV12-4 to TRBJ2-5, with D perhaps matching TRBD2 (6 bases). The CDR3 extends over 12 amino acids. Trimming removed 6 bases at V and 4 bases at J, with 9 bases between. DNA for the CDR3: TGTGCCAGCAGACGGACTACAGAGACCCAGTACTTC. This gives the protein CASRRTTETQYF.

There are many counts of this clonotype. The chain employs TRBV20-1 and TRBJ1-2; possibly TRBD1 for D (6 bases). The CDR3 sequence is 15 residues long. V shed 6 bases and J shed 5 bases, with 22 bases lying between them. Germline V CDR1 and CDR2: DFQATT, SNEGSKA (reference sequence). The CDR3 protein is CSADGGTGSVYGYTF. Here the CDR3 DNA reads TGCAGTGCCGACGGAGGCACAGGGAGTGTTTATGGCTACACCTTC.

In its sample, this clonotype was seen many times. The chain combines TRBV28 with TRBJ2-7; either TRBD1 or TRBD2 may fit D (6 bases each). V dropped 8 bases and J dropped 6 bases, with 14 bases sitting between them. The germline CDR1 and CDR2 sequences are MDHEN and SYDVKM. The CDR3 has 12 amino acids. In DNA form, the CDR3 reads TGTGCCAGCTCTTTAGGGGGAGGCGAGCAGTACTTC. Translation: CASSLGGGEQYF.

This clonotype was counted at least ten times. This chain joins TRBV19 and TRBJ2-4; D may be TRBD2 (6 bases). The V end was cut by 6 bases, the J end by 0 bases, with 21 bases between. The CDR3 extends over 18 amino acids. The germline V gene has CDR1 LNHDA and CDR2 SQIVND (reference sequence). CDR3 sequence: CASRERVREKLAKNIQYF. The DNA for the CDR3 is TGTGCCAGTAGGGAGCGGGTCCGAGAAAAACTAGCCAAAAACATTCAGTACTTC.

At least ten counts were recorded for this clonotype. The chain carries TRBV12-3 or TRBV12-4 and TRBJ1-1; 9 bases agree with TRBD1. The CDR3 has 14 amino acids. Germline trimming cut 7 bases from V and 5 bases from J; bases unmatched to any gene: 8. CDR3 sequence: CASTRQGGRTEAFF. For the CDR3, the DNA is TGTGCCAGCACCAGACAGGGGGGAAGGACTGAAGCTTTCTTT.

This clonotype was picked up many times. This sequence joins TRBV20-1 and TRBJ2-3; D remains unclear. The CDR3 contains 16 residues. The V gene lost 3 bases and the J gene lost 1 base, with 17 bases spanning the gap. The germline gives CDR1 DFQATT, CDR2 SNEGSKA (reference sequence). This CDR3 is CSASLDLPRGTDTQYF. The CDR3 DNA reads as TGCAGTGCTAGTTTAGACTTGCCCCGCGGCACAGATACGCAGTATTTT.

The chain employs TRBV12-3 or TRBV12-4 and TRBJ1-1, with D perhaps TRBD1 (5 bases). V lost 7 bases, J lost 0 bases, and 15 bases lay in between. The CDR3 runs to 15 residues. CDR3 coding DNA: TGTGCCAGCAAGTACCTGGGGACCCTGAACACTGAAGCTTTCTTT. Its protein product is CASKYLGTLNTEAFF.

This clonotype was counted many times. The chain recombines TRBV12-3 or TRBV12-4 with TRBJ2-2; no firm D call. This CDR3 is built from 15 residues. The germline V and J ends were trimmed by 7 bases and 0 bases, with 12 bases remaining between them. The CDR3, as DNA: TGTGCCAGCAAGGGCAGCGCTACGAACACCGGGGAGCTGTTTTTT. Translation gives CASKGSATNTGELFF.

The chain employs TRBV2 and TRBJ2-7; D not resolved. Germline V lookup: CDR1 SNHLY, CDR2 FYNNEI. The CDR3 runs to 14 residues. V was shortened by 1 base and J by 3 bases, with 10 bases between the two germline ends. The chain's CDR3 is CASSEGGGFYEQYF. The CDR3 DNA sequence: TGTGCCAGCAGTGAAGGAGGCGGCTTCTACGAGCAGTACTTC.

This clonotype was counted many times. This chain joins TRBV6-5 and TRBJ2-7, with TRBD1 as a possible D gene (6 bases). CDR1 is MNHEY and CDR2 is SVGAGI in the germline V gene. This CDR3 is built from 12 residues. V lost 7 bases to trimming and J lost 3 bases, with 10 bases between them. The CDR3 bases are TGTGCCAGCACTTTACAGGGCTACGAGCAGTACTTC. It is translated as CASTLQGYEQYF.

The chain uses TRBV6-1 and TRBJ2-6, with D possibly being TRBD1 or TRBD2 (5 bases each). The germline gives CDR1 MNHNS, CDR2 SASEGT. Trimming removed 6 bases at V and 2 bases at J, with 23 bases between. The CDR3 is 19 amino acids. Here the CDR3 DNA reads TGTGCCAGCAGCGAGATACCCCACCCGGGGCGCCCTGGGGCCAACGTCCTGACTTTC. As protein: CASSEIPHPGRPGANVLTF.

A few counts support this clonotype. The chain joins TRBV12-5 to TRBJ2-2; D ambiguous. The V and J ends lost 1 base and 7 bases respectively, with 4 bases between them. Germline CDR1 LGHNT, CDR2 FRNRAP. The CDR3 has 12 amino acids. CDR3 loop: CASGLEHGELFF. CDR3 DNA: TGTGCTAGTGGTTTGGAGCACGGGGAGCTGTTTTTT.

This clonotype was seen ten or more times. The V and J genes are TRBV6-2 or TRBV6-3 and TRBJ2-2; TRBD2 agrees at 11 bases. Trimming cost V 2 bases and J 2 bases; bases outside gene matches: 7. The CDR3 has 18 residues. In germline, CDR1 is MNHEY, CDR2 SVGEGT. As DNA, the CDR3 is TGTGCCAGCAGTTACCCTAAGACTAGCGGGGTTAACACCGGGGAGCTGTTTTTT. This translates into CASSYPKTSGVNTGELFF.

This clonotype was counted many times. The V and J genes are TRBV12-3 or TRBV12-4 and TRBJ2-2; D not certain. Between the trimmed V and J ends, which lost 8 bases and 6 bases, there was a span of 10 bases. There are 12 residues in the CDR3. The CDR3 is CASLRWAGELFF. The CDR3 DNA sequence: TGTGCCAGCCTACGGTGGGCCGGGGAGCTGTTTTTT.

This clonotype occurred many times. DNA for the CDR3: TGTGCCAGCAGAGCGGGACAGGGAGGGGGATACGAGCAGTACTTC. Translation: CASRAGQGGGYEQYF. V usage is TRBV6-5 and J usage is TRBJ2-7, with 9 nucleotides matching TRBD1. V was pared by 6 bases and J by 4 bases, with 10 bases of the junction left unmatched. CDR3 length: 15 amino acids. CDR1 and CDR2 (germline): MNHEY, SVGAGI.

This clonotype has a count of ten or more. The chain carries TRBV12-3 or TRBV12-4 and TRBJ1-1; 7 bases are a match to TRBD1. CDR3 length equals 15 residues. Trimming cost V 6 bases and J 4 bases; bases outside gene matches: 11. The CDR3 here is CASRRTGGLGTEAFF. CDR3 nucleotide sequence: TGTGCCAGCAGGAGGACAGGAGGTTTGGGCACTGAAGCTTTCTTT.

This clonotype was found many times. The gene calls are TRBV20-1 and TRBJ2-5, with D possibly matching TRBD2 (6 bases). The CDR3 contains 10 residues. Germline V CDR1 and CDR2: DFQATT, SNEGSKA (reference sequence). Trimming left V 5 bases short and J 11 bases short, with 12 bases between. The CDR3 region is CSAALAGQYF. In DNA, the CDR3 is TGCAGTGCTGCCTTGGCGGGGCAGTACTTC.

This clonotype has a count of ten or more. The J gene is TRBJ1-6, the V gene TRBV12-3 or TRBV12-4; 7 positions agree with TRBD1. V shed 5 bases and J 9 bases; nucleotides not matched to a gene: 7. This CDR3 has 14 residues. This CDR3 reads CASSLGTARSPLHF. The CDR3 DNA is TGTGCCAGCAGTCTAGGGACAGCCCGTTCACCCCTCCACTTT.

There are many counts of this clonotype. V usage is TRBV15 and J usage is TRBJ1-1; 7 nucleotides line up with TRBD1. Germline V gene data show CDR1 as LNHNV and CDR2 as YYDKDF (reference sequence). After removal of 7 bases from V and 4 bases from J, the junction contained 9 bases not matched to a gene. The CDR3 consists of 14 residues. DNA of the CDR3: TGTGCCACCATCAAAGACAGGGAGGCCACTGAAGCTTTCTTT. It codes for CATIKDREATEAFF.

A word on this clonotype: This may be a read error: a much more frequent sequence differs by one nucleotide. It is likely a read error, because the conserved phenylalanine at the end of the CDR3 is missing. The chain has TRBV6-2 or TRBV6-3 and TRBJ1-1; D is unresolved. The CDR3 runs to 12 residues. The germline gives CDR1 MNHEY, CDR2 SVGEGT. Trimming stripped 5 bases from V and 7 bases from J, with 11 bases between. CDR3 sequence: CASSRPGLEAFS. The CDR3 DNA reads TGTGCCAGCAGTCGGCCCGGCCTTGAAGCTTTCTCT.

Many counts were recorded for this clonotype. V and J are TRBV25-1 and TRBJ2-7; D unclear. Trimming stripped 2 bases from V and 1 base from J, with 12 bases between. There are 15 residues in the CDR3. Germline V CDR1 and CDR2: MGHDK, SYGVNS. The chain's CDR3 is CASSERAPSSYEQYF. The CDR3 DNA reads TGTGCCAGCAGTGAACGGGCGCCTTCTTCCTACGAGCAGTACTTC.

This clonotype was picked up many times. The chain uses TRBV6-1 and TRBJ1-1; D call uncertain. Germline-derived CDR1 and CDR2 are MNHNS and SASEGT. The CDR3 consists of 14 residues. Between the trimmed V and J ends, which lost 3 bases and 3 bases, there was a span of 11 bases. The CDR3 nucleotides read TGTGCCAGCAGTGAGTGGGCATCGGACACTGAAGCTTTCTTT. Protein sequence: CASSEWASDTEAFF.

The table lists this clonotype with many counts. Here the CDR3 reads CASSKDPAGLQETQYF. Here the CDR3 DNA reads TGTGCCAGCAGTAAGGATCCCGCGGGTCTACAAGAGACCCAGTACTTC. The chain carries TRBV2 and TRBJ2-5, with D perhaps matching TRBD2 (5 bases). The CDR3 sequence is 16 residues long. The ends were cut back, 5 bases at V and 2 bases at J, with 18 bases in the middle. Germline V gene sequence: CDR1 SNHLY, CDR2 FYNNEI.